Following are 18 T cell receptor beta chains from one sample sequenced in a study of T cells in Graves' hyperthyroidism and ophthalmopathy. RNA transcripts served as the template for amplifying TCR beta CDR3 regions. The TCR CDR3 first-round RT-PCR relied on the HTBI primer set. TCRdb re-analysed the multiplex PCR reads in MiXCR, keeping a single row per CDR3 protein. The sample carries approximately 600,000 distinct CDR3 sequences, under 25% recorded once. Material: blood. All receptors come from a man aged 25-45 years with Graves' ophthalmopathy.

The rearrangement uses TRBV4-1 and TRBJ2-7, with unresolved D. The CDR3 loop spans 13 amino acids. Germline CDR1 reads MGHRA; CDR2 reads YSYEKL. V was clipped by 0 bases and J by 4 bases, with 7 bases between them. The CDR3 sequence: CASSQDHRYEQYF. For the CDR3, the DNA is TGCGCCAGCAGCCAAGATCACCGATACGAGCAGTACTTC.

The V gene is TRBV7-2, the J gene TRBJ1-3, with a tentative D call TRBD1 (5 bases). Germline V gene sequence: CDR1 SGHTA, CDR2 FQGNSA. Trimming removed 5 bases from V and 2 bases from J, with 13 bases in between. The CDR3 is 15 amino acids. This chain's CDR3 is CASSQLRGAGNTIYF. CDR3 nucleotides: TGTGCCAGCAGCCAACTCCGGGGGGCTGGAAACACCATATATTTT.

The rearrangement joins TRBV5-8 to TRBJ1-5; D unresolved. Per germline, CDR1 SGHTS and CDR2 YDEGEE. This CDR3 is 15 amino acids long. V lost 2 bases and J 3 bases, leaving 12 bases between the germline ends. The CDR3 bases are TGTGCCAGCAGCTTAAGTGGTAGGAACAATCAGCCCCAGCATTTT. Translation gives CASSLSGRNNQPQHF.

In its sample, this clonotype was seen a few times. DNA of the CDR3: TGTGCCAGCAGCTTTGGAGTAGCGGGAGGGCCCGCAGATACGCAGTATTTT. This gives the protein CASSFGVAGGPADTQYF. The rearrangement links TRBV7-2 to TRBJ2-3; TRBD2 agrees at 11 bases. The CDR3 consists of 17 residues. Per germline, CDR1 SGHTA and CDR2 FQGNSA. The junction had 9 bases not matched to a gene; V was cut back by 3 bases and J by 4 bases.

This clonotype was counted many times. The V call is TRBV11-3, the J call TRBJ2-1; D is ambiguous. Germline lookup yields CDR1 SGHNT and CDR2 YENEEA. V was trimmed by 5 bases and J by 8 bases, leaving 13 bases between them. The CDR3 runs 13 residues. The CDR3 region has the DNA TGTGCCAGCAGCCCGAGACTGGGCGATGAGCAGTTCTTC. Its protein product is CASSPRLGDEQFF.

This clonotype was counted many times. J is TRBJ1-2 and V is TRBV28; tentatively, D is TRBD1 (6 bases). CDR1 and CDR2 (germline): MDHEN, SYDVKM. Trimming took 4 bases from V and 4 from J, leaving 16 bases between them. The CDR3 has 15 amino acids. The DNA for the CDR3 is TGTGCCAGCAGTTCACAGGGTTGGGACGGCTATGGCTACACCTTC. This translates into CASSSQGWDGYGYTF.

This chain links TRBV25-1 with TRBJ1-2; D unclear. Germline V gives CDR1 MGHDK, CDR2 SYGVNS. The CDR3 is 16 amino acids. Trimming cost V 4 bases and J 4 bases, with 19 bases left between them. CDR3: CASSGAEIEGSYGYTF. CDR3 DNA sequence: TGTGCCAGCAGTGGCGCCGAGATAGAGGGTTCCTATGGCTACACCTTC.

This clonotype has a count of ten or more. CDR3 region: CASSLTRAGGPYEQYF. The CDR3 DNA is TGTGCCAGCAGCTTAACCCGAGCGGGAGGCCCTTACGAGCAGTACTTC. The chain links TRBV7-2 to TRBJ2-7; 9 bases match TRBD2. V shed 2 bases, J shed 4 bases, and the junction held 9 bases outside the gene matches. The germline V gene has CDR1 SGHTA and CDR2 FQGNSA. The CDR3 loop spans 16 amino acids.

This clonotype turned up a few times. The chain links TRBV25-1 to TRBJ1-5; D remains unclear. V lost 5 bases to trimming and J lost 0 bases, with 5 bases between them. Germline V gene sequence: CDR1 MGHDK, CDR2 SYGVNS. The CDR3 spans 13 residues. CDR3: CASSIGSNQPQHF. CDR3 nucleotides: TGTGCCAGCAGTATTGGTAGCAATCAGCCCCAGCATTTT.

V usage is TRBV9 and J usage is TRBJ2-3, with 9 bases identical to TRBD2. With 4 bases clipped from V and 2 bases from J, the junction kept 8 bases outside the gene matches. Germline V gene data show CDR1 as SGDLS and CDR2 as YYNGEE. This CDR3 spans 16 amino acids. The CDR3 is CASSFSTSGNTDTQYF. CDR3 DNA sequence: TGTGCCAGCAGCTTCTCGACTAGCGGAAACACAGATACGCAGTATTTT.

This clonotype was observed a few times. The gene calls are TRBV30 and TRBJ2-1; tentatively, D is TRBD2 (5 bases). The CDR3 is made up of 15 amino acids. Germline-derived CDR1 and CDR2 are GTSNPN and SVGIG (reference sequence). The V end lost 1 base, the J end lost 4 bases, and 14 bases lay between the germline ends. DNA for the CDR3: TGTGCCTGGAGTGCCGGTGCGGGTTTTTACAATGAGCAGTTCTTC. Its protein is CAWSAGAGFYNEQFF. The whole variable domain, remainder taken from reference TRBV30 and TRBJ2-1, is SQTIHQWPATLVQPVGSPLSLECTVEGTSNPNLYWYRQAAGRGLQLLFYSVGIGQISSEVPQNLSASRPQDRQFILSSKKLLLSDSGFYLCAWSAGAGFYNEQFFGPGTRLTVL.

This clonotype was found a few times. Germline and junction disagree at one end, which may indicate a read error. The chain joins TRBV5-1 to TRBJ2-1; a weak D match, TRBD2 (6 bases). In germline, CDR1 is SGHRS, CDR2 YFSETQ. There are 15 residues in the CDR3. CDR3 DNA sequence: TGCGCCAGCTCCCCTTTAGCGGTACCCAAGAGTGAGCAGCTCTTC. Its translation is CASSPLAVPKSEQLF.

This clonotype was counted ten times or more. The chain recombines TRBV2 with TRBJ2-1; D might be TRBD2 (6 bases). The V gene lost 8 bases and the J gene lost 2 bases, with 13 bases spanning the gap. Germline V gene data show CDR1 as SNHLY and CDR2 as FYNNEI. CDR3 size: 14 residues. The CDR3 sequence: CASAGGVTYNEQFF. CDR3 bases: TGTGCCAGCGCCGGGGGAGTCACCTACAATGAGCAGTTCTTC.

This clonotype has just a few counts. This chain joins TRBV7-2 and TRBJ2-7; TRBD2 might be the D (5 bases). Germline V CDR1 and CDR2: SGHTA, FQGNSA. V lost 2 bases, J lost 0 bases, and 8 bases lay in between. This CDR3 comprises 14 residues. The CDR3 spells CASSLLDFSYEQYF. DNA for the CDR3: TGTGCCAGCAGCTTACTGGACTTCTCCTACGAGCAGTACTTC.

The V call is TRBV2, the J call TRBJ1-4; tentatively, D is TRBD1 (6 bases). V was pared by 5 bases and J by 3 bases, with 10 bases between. CDR3 length: 14 residues. Germline V lookup: CDR1 SNHLY, CDR2 FYNNEI. In nucleotides, the CDR3 is TGTGCCAGCAGTACAGGGATCTCTAATGAAAAACTGTTTTTT. Translated: CASSTGISNEKLFF.

CDR3 DNA: TGTGCCAGCAGCTCCGACAAGGGGCTCTACGAGCAGTACTTC. Its protein is CASSSDKGLYEQYF. V gene TRBV11-2 combines with J gene TRBJ2-7, with a tentative D call TRBD1 (5 bases). CDR1 and CDR2 from the germline V gene are SGHAT and FQNNGV. The CDR3 length is 14 residues. V dropped 4 bases and J dropped 3 bases, with 13 bases sitting between them.

This clonotype showed up many times. The J gene is TRBJ2-7, the V gene TRBV7-9, with a weak D call TRBD1 (6 bases). The CDR3 has 13 residues. Germline loops: CDR1 SEHNR, CDR2 FQNEAQ (reference sequence). Trimming cost V 3 bases and J 5 bases, with 11 bases left between them. The CDR3 DNA sequence: TGTGCCAGCAGCTTGGGGGCAGCCAACGAGCAGTACTTC. The encoded protein is CASSLGAANEQYF.

The chain is built from TRBV15 and TRBJ2-1; TRBD2 aligns across 11 bases. V lost 5 bases to trimming and J lost 3 bases; unmatched junction nucleotides: 3. Germline V gene data show CDR1 as LNHNV and CDR2 as YYDKDF (reference sequence). The CDR3 sequence is 15 residues long. DNA for the CDR3: TGTGCCACCAGCCAGGGACTAGCGGTCTACAATGAGCAGTTCTTC. Translating it yields CATSQGLAVYNEQFF. Full variable domain (missing parts from reference TRBV15 and TRBJ2-1): DAMVIQNPRYQVTQFGKPVTLSCSQTLNHNVMYWYQQKSSQAPKLLFHYYDKDFNNEADTPDNFQSRRPNTSFCFLDIRSPGLGDTAMYLCATSQGLAVYNEQFFGPGTRLTVL.